These 23 T cell receptor beta chains share one sample of origin, sequenced in a study of T-cell reconstitution after alpha-beta-depleted transplantation in children. Unique molecular identifiers tagged the TCRbeta library. One entry per CDR3 protein results from TCRdb running MiXCR on the PCR reads. The data contain 170,000 or so distinct CDR3 sequences, about 6.8% of them singletons. This material consisted of PBMCs from the stem cell graft donor, taken from the stem cell graft. The source is a human donor who donated a stem cell graft to a child with Wiskott-Aldrich syndrome.

The table lists this clonotype with many counts. The chain links TRBV5-8 to TRBJ1-5; 12 nucleotides align to TRBD1. Trimming cost V 4 bases and J 4 bases; bases outside gene matches: 3. There are 15 residues in the CDR3. Germline lookup yields CDR1 SGHTS and CDR2 YDEGEE. CDR3 nucleotides: TGTGCCAGCAGCGAGGGACAGGGGGCAAATCAGCCCCAGCATTTT. As protein: CASSEGQGANQPQHF. The variable domain in full, completed from reference TRBV5-8 and TRBJ1-5, reads EAGVTQSPTHLIKTRGQQATLRCSPISGHTSVYWYQQALGLGLQFLLWYDEGEERNRGNFPPRFSGRQFPNYSSELNVNALELEDSALYLCASSEGQGANQPQHFGDGTRLSIL.

This clonotype has ten or more counts. The V gene is TRBV7-2, the J gene TRBJ2-2; no clear D. V was shortened by 4 bases and J by 4 bases, with 10 bases between the two germline ends. There are 14 residues in the CDR3. Germline V gene lookup returns CDR1 SGHTA and CDR2 FQGNSA. CDR3 in amino acids: CASSSDVRTGELFF. The CDR3 nucleotides are TGTGCCAGCAGCTCTGATGTCCGCACCGGGGAGCTGTTTTTT.

This clonotype was counted many times. The gene calls are TRBV7-2 and TRBJ2-7; 8 bases fit TRBD1. Germline CDR1 and CDR2: SGHTA and FQGNSA. The CDR3 runs to 13 residues. With V trimmed by 3 bases and J by 3 bases, 1 base remained unmatched. This chain's CDR3 is CASSFTGGYEQYF. The DNA for the CDR3 is TGTGCCAGCAGCTTTACAGGGGGCTACGAGCAGTACTTC.

This clonotype was counted between two and nine times. This rearrangement joins TRBV5-4 to TRBJ1-1; D remains ambiguous. Germline V gene data show CDR1 as SGHNT and CDR2 as YYREEE (reference sequence). The length of the CDR3 is 15 residues. V lost 4 bases and J 5 bases, leaving 18 bases between the germline ends. The CDR3 bases are TGTGCCAGCAGCACCCGGACTTTTGGTGGGACTGAAGCTTTCTTT. Residues: CASSTRTFGGTEAFF.

The V gene is TRBV27, the J gene TRBJ1-2; the D gene is possibly TRBD1 (5 bases). Trimming pared 4 bases from V and 5 bases from J, leaving 14 bases between. The CDR3 has 14 amino acids. Germline V gives CDR1 MNHEY, CDR2 SMNVEV (reference sequence). Here the CDR3 DNA reads TGTGCCAGCAGTTCCCAAACGACAGAGTATGGCTACACCTTC. It specifies CASSSQTTEYGYTF.

This chain connects TRBV6-2 or TRBV6-3 to TRBJ1-5; D not certain. The CDR3 contains 16 residues. The V gene's germline CDR1 is MNHEY and CDR2 SVGEGT. Trimming took 2 bases from V and 3 from J, leaving 14 bases between them. The chain's CDR3 is CASSYHHAEANQPQHF. The CDR3 coding sequence is TGTGCCAGCAGTTACCACCACGCGGAGGCCAATCAGCCCCAGCATTTT.

The table lists this clonotype with many counts. The chain uses TRBV27 and TRBJ2-7, with D perhaps TRBD2 (5 bases). CDR1 and CDR2 (germline): MNHEY, SMNVEV (reference sequence). The length of the CDR3 is 14 residues. Trimming cost V 6 bases and J 4 bases, with 16 bases left between them. Here the CDR3 DNA reads TGTGCCAGCAGCCTCGGGATAGAAGATTACGAGCAGTACTTC. Encoded protein: CASSLGIEDYEQYF.

This clonotype was seen ten or more times. The V gene is TRBV11-2, the J gene TRBJ1-1; tentatively, D is TRBD1 (5 bases). V lost 5 bases and J lost 11, with 21 bases in between. The CDR3 loop spans 14 amino acids. Germline loops: CDR1 SGHAT, CDR2 FQNNGV. The CDR3 region is CASSPPGRVGYAFF. Here the CDR3 DNA reads TGTGCCAGCAGCCCCCCCGGCAGGGTTGGTTACGCTTTCTTT.

This clonotype occurred a few times. The chain uses TRBV5-1 and TRBJ1-4, with D perhaps TRBD1 (5 bases). CDR3 size: 15 residues. V gave up 4 bases and J gave up 7 bases, with 17 bases separating them. The germline gives CDR1 SGHRS, CDR2 YFSETQ. CDR3 coding DNA: TGCGCCAGCAGCGGTACAGGTGGCTTTGGTGAAAAACTGTTTTTT. Protein product: CASSGTGGFGEKLFF.

This clonotype came up a few times. The chain links TRBV30 to TRBJ2-3; D uncertain. Trimming took 1 base from V and 0 from J, leaving 17 bases between them. From germline, CDR1 is GTSNPN and CDR2 SVGIG (reference sequence). The CDR3 contains 17 residues. The CDR3 region is CAWSGPIDLTSTDTQYF. CDR3 DNA sequence: TGTGCCTGGAGTGGCCCGATAGACTTGACTAGCACAGATACGCAGTATTTT.

This clonotype has ten or more counts. The rearrangement links TRBV7-2 to TRBJ2-4; D possibly corresponds to TRBD2 (6 bases). CDR3 size: 17 residues. Germline values: CDR1 SGHTA, CDR2 FQGNSA. Trimming left V 4 bases short and J 0 bases short, with 16 bases between. Here the CDR3 DNA reads TGTGCCAGCAGCTCACCGGGACTTAGGCTAGCCAAAAACATTCAGTACTTC. The encoded protein is CASSSPGLRLAKNIQYF.

There are a few counts of this clonotype. The chain carries TRBV10-3 and TRBJ1-2, with D perhaps matching TRBD1 (6 bases). Germline CDR1 reads ENHRY; CDR2 reads SYGVKD. V gave up 6 bases and J gave up 4 bases, with 12 bases separating them. CDR3 length: 13 amino acids. CDR3 nucleotide sequence: TGTGCCATCAGCGGCGGACAGCTCTATGGCTACACCTTC. It codes for CAISGGQLYGYTF.

This clonotype was found a few times. V is TRBV20-1 and J is TRBJ1-1; tentative D call: TRBD1 (6 bases). V was trimmed by 2 bases and J by 2 bases, leaving 15 bases between them. CDR3 length: 15 amino acids. Per germline, CDR1 DFQATT and CDR2 SNEGSKA (reference sequence). CDR3 loop: CSARSQGPRNTEAFF. The DNA of the CDR3 is TGCAGTGCTAGATCGCAGGGGCCGAGAAACACTGAAGCTTTCTTT.

This clonotype was counted ten times or more. V and J are TRBV29-1 and TRBJ2-4, with D perhaps being TRBD1 or TRBD2 (5 bases each). The CDR3 is 13 amino acids. Germline-derived CDR1 and CDR2 are SQVTM and ANQGSEA. V was pared by 6 bases and J by 1 base, with 10 bases between. CDR3 nucleotides: TGCAGCGTCATGGGACCGGCCAAAAACATTCAGTACTTC. This translates into CSVMGPAKNIQYF.

This clonotype showed up many times. The chain is built from TRBV9 and TRBJ2-1, with 10 bases aligning to TRBD1. The germline V gene has CDR1 SGDLS and CDR2 YYNGEE. J was trimmed by 7 bases and V by 4 bases; bases with no gene match: 5. The CDR3 length is 14 residues. CDR3 coding DNA: TGTGCCAGCAGCCGGGACAGGGGATTGAATGAGCAGTTCTTC. Protein product: CASSRDRGLNEQFF.

The table lists this clonotype with many counts. The chain links TRBV7-9 to TRBJ2-1; D uncertain. This CDR3 has 15 residues. CDR1 and CDR2 from the germline V gene are SEHNR and FQNEAQ (reference sequence). Trimming took 1 base from V and 0 from J, leaving 7 bases between them. The CDR3 DNA sequence: TGTGCCAGCAGCTTAGAGGCTAGCTCCTACAATGAGCAGTTCTTC. Its protein is CASSLEASSYNEQFF.

This clonotype has at least ten counts. This chain uses TRBV12-3 or TRBV12-4 with TRBJ1-2; no reliable D call. The CDR3 covers 12 residues. Trimming took 1 base from V and 7 from J, leaving 7 bases between them. The CDR3 DNA follows: TGTGCCAGCAGTTTAGGGGAGCGTGGCTACACCTTC. Translation gives CASSLGERGYTF.

This clonotype was counted at least ten times. The rearrangement joins TRBV12-3 or TRBV12-4 to TRBJ2-4; 10 positions agree with TRBD1. The CDR3 totals 16 residues. With V trimmed by 5 bases and J by 4 bases, 8 bases remained unmatched. As DNA, the CDR3 is TGTGCCAGCAGTCCGGGACAGGGGTCCCAAAAAAACATTCAGTACTTC. Translating gives CASSPGQGSQKNIQYF.

This clonotype was seen many times. The V and J genes are TRBV6-4 and TRBJ1-2, with TRBD1 as a possible D gene (6 bases). Trimming pared 5 bases from V and 8 bases from J, leaving 21 bases between. The germline V gene encodes CDR1 MRHNA and CDR2 SNTAGT. The CDR3 consists of 15 residues. The CDR3 nucleotides read TGTGCCAGCAGTCCTACCTTAACAGGGATCGGGGGCTACACCTTC. This gives the protein CASSPTLTGIGGYTF.

This clonotype occurred many times. This chain joins TRBV7-2 and TRBJ2-1; D ambiguous. This CDR3 contains 15 residues. Germline CDR1 is SGHTA and CDR2 is FQGNSA. Trimming took 0 bases from V and 4 from J, leaving 10 bases between them. In DNA, the CDR3 is TGTGCCAGCAGCTTAGCCCCTGGTTTTTACAATGAGCAGTTCTTC. This codes for CASSLAPGFYNEQFF.

This clonotype came up many times. The rearrangement joins TRBV7-2 to TRBJ2-7; D ambiguous. The V end lost 5 bases, the J end lost 6 bases, and 17 bases lay between the germline ends. Germline loops: CDR1 SGHTA, CDR2 FQGNSA. The CDR3 is 14 residues long. CDR3 sequence reads: CASSRDRGSGEQYF. CDR3 sequence (DNA): TGTGCCAGCAGCCGAGATCGAGGATCCGGCGAGCAGTACTTC.

The sample holds many counts of this clonotype. The chain joins TRBV4-1 to TRBJ2-3; TRBD2 might be the D (6 bases). This CDR3 is 14 amino acids long. Germline loops: CDR1 MGHRA, CDR2 YSYEKL. V was pared by 1 base and J by 4 bases, with 9 bases between. The CDR3 reads CASSQGLDPDTQYF. CDR3 sequence (DNA): TGCGCCAGCAGCCAAGGACTAGACCCAGATACGCAGTATTTT.

This clonotype has more than one count but fewer than ten. This may be a read error, as it is one base from a much larger clone. The chain combines TRBV29-1 with TRBJ1-2, with D possibly TRBD1 on 5 matching bases. CDR1 and CDR2 (germline): SQVTM, ANQGSEA. Trimming took off 7 bases at V and 3 bases at J, with 12 bases between the two ends. This CDR3 is 12 amino acids long. The CDR3 here is CSAELGDYGYTF. As DNA, the CDR3 is TGCAGCGCGGAACTGGGGGACTATGGCTACACCTTC.